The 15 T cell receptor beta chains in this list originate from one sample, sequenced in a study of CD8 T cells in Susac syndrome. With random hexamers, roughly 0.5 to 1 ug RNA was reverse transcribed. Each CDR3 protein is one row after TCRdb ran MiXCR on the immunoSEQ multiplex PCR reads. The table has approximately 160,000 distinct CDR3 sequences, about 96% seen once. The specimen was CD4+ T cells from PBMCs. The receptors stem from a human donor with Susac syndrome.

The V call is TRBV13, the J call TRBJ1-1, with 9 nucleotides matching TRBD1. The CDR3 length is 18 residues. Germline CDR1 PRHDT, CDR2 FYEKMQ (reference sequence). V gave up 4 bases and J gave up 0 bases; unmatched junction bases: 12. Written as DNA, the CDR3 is TGTGCCAGCAGCTCCTCCGGGACAGGGACATATATGAACACTGAAGCTTTCTTT. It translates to CASSSSGTGTYMNTEAFF.

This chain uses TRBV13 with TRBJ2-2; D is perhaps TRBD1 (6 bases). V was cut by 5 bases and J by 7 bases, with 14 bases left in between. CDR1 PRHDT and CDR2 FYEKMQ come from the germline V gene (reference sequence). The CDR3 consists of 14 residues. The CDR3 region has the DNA TGTGCCAGCAGCCCGACCTTGACAGGCGGGGAGCTGTTTTTT. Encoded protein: CASSPTLTGGELFF.

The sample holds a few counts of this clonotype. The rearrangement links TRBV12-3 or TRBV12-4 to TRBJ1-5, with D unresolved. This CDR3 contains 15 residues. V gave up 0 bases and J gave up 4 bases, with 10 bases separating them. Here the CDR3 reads CASSLAGGSNQPQHF. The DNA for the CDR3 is TGTGCCAGCAGTTTAGCAGGAGGGTCGAATCAGCCCCAGCATTTT.

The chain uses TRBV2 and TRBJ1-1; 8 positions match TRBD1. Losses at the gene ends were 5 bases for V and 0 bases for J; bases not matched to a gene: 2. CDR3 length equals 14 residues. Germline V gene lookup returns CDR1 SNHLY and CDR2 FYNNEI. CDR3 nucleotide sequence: TGTGCCAGCAGTCAACAGGGGGTGAACACTGAAGCTTTCTTT. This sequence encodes CASSQQGVNTEAFF. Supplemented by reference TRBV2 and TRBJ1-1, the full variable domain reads EPEVTQTPSHQVTQMGQEVILRCVPISNHLYFYWYRQILGQKVEFLVSFYNNEISEKSEIFDDQFSVERPDGSNFTLKIRSTKLEDSAMYFCASSQQGVNTEAFFGQGTRLTVV.

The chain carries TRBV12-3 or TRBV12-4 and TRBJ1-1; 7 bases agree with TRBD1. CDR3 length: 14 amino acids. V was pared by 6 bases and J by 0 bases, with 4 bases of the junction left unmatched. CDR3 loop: CASRTTGMNTEAFF. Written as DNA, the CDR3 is TGTGCCAGCAGGACGACAGGGATGAACACTGAAGCTTTCTTT.

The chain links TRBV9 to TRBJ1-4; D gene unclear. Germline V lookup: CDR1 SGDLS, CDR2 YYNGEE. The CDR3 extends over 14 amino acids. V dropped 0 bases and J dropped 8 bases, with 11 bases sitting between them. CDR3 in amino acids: CASSVGSVGEKLFF. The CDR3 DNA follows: TGTGCCAGCAGCGTAGGCTCGGTCGGGGAAAAACTGTTTTTT.

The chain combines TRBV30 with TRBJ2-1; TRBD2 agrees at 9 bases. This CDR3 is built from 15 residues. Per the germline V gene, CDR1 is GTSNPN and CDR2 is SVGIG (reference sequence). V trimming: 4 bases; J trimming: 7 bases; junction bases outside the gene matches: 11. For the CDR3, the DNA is TGTGCCTGGACCAGTGGGGCGGGAGGGCCTAATGAGCAGTTCTTC. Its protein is CAWTSGAGGPNEQFF. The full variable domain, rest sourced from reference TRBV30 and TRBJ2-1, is SQTIHQWPATLVQPVGSPLSLECTVEGTSNPNLYWYRQAAGRGLQLLFYSVGIGQISSEVPQNLSASRPQDRQFILSSKKLLLSDSGFYLCAWTSGAGGPNEQFFGPGTRLTVL.

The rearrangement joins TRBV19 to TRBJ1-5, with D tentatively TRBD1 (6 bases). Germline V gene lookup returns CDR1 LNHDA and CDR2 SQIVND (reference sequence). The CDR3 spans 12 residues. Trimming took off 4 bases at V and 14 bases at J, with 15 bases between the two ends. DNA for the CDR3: TGTGCCAGTAGTACTACAGGGTCAGGGGAGCATTTT. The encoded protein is CASSTTGSGEHF.

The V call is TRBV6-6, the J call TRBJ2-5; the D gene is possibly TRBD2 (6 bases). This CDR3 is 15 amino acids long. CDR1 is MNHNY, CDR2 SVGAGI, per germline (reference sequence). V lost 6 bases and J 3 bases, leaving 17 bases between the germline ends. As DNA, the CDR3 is TGTGCCAGCAGCCTACCCTCGTGGGGGGAAGAGACCCAGTACTTC. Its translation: CASSLPSWGEETQYF.

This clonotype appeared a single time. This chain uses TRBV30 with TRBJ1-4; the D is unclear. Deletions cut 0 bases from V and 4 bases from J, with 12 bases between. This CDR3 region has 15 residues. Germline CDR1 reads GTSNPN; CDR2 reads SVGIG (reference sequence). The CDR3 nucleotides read TGTGCCTGGAGTGTGATGGCCGGGGTTAATGAAAAACTGTTTTTT. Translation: CAWSVMAGVNEKLFF.

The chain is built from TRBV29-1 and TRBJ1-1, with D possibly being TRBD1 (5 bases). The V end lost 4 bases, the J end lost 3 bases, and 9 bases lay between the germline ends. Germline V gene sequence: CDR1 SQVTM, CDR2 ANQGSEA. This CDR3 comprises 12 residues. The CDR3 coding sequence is TGCAGCGTTGCGAGGGGCGACACTGAAGCTTTCTTT. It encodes CSVARGDTEAFF.

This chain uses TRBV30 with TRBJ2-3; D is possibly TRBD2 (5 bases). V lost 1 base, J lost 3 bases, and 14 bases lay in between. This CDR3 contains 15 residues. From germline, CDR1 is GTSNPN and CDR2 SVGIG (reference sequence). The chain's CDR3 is CAWSGETGRTDTQYF. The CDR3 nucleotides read TGTGCCTGGAGTGGGGAGACGGGTCGAACAGATACGCAGTATTTT.

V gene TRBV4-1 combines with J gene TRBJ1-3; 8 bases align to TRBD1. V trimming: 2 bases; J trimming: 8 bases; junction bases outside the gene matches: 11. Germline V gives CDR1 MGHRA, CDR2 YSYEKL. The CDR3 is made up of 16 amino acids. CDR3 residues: CASSQPRTGSKDTIYF. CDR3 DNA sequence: TGCGCCAGCAGCCAACCTCGGACAGGGAGTAAGGACACCATATATTTT.

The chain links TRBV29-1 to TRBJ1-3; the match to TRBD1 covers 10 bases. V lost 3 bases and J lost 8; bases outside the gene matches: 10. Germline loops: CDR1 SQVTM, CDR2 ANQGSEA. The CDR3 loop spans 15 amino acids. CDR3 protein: CSVEVVGQGLDTIYF. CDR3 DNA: TGCAGCGTTGAGGTTGTGGGACAGGGGCTGGACACCATATATTTT.

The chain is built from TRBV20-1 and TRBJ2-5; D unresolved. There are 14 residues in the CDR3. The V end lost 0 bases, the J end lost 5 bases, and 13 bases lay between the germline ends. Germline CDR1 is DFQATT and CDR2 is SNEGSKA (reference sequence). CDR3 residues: CSARESVSRETQYF. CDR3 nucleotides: TGCAGTGCTAGAGAGTCAGTCTCAAGGGAGACCCAGTACTTC.